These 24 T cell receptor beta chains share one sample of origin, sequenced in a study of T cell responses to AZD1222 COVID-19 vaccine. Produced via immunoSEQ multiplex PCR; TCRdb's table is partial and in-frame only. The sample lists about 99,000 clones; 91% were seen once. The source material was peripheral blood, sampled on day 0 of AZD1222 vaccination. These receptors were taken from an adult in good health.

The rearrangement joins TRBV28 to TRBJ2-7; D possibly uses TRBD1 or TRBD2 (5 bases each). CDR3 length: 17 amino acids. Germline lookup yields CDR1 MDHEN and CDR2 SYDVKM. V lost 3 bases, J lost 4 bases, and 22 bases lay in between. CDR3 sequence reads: CASSFRFWDGTRYEQYF. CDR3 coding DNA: TGTGCCAGCAGTTTCCGCTTTTGGGACGGGACCAGATACGAGCAGTACTTC.

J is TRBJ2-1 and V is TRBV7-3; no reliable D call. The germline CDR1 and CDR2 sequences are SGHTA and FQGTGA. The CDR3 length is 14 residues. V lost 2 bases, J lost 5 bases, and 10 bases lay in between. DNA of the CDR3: TGTGCCAGCAGCTTAGGCAGTGGGAACAATGAGCAGTTCTTC. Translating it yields CASSLGSGNNEQFF.

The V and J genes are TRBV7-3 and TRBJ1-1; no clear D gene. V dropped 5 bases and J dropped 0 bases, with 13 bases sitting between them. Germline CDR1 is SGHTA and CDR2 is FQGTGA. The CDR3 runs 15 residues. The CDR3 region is CASSPVQMLNTEAFF. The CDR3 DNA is TGTGCCAGCAGCCCAGTACAGATGTTGAACACTGAAGCTTTCTTT.

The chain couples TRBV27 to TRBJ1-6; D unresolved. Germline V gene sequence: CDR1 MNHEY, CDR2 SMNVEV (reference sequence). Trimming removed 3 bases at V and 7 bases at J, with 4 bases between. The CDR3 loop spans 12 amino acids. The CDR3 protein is CASSFPNSPLHF. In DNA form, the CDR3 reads TGTGCCAGCAGTTTCCCAAATTCACCCCTCCACTTT.

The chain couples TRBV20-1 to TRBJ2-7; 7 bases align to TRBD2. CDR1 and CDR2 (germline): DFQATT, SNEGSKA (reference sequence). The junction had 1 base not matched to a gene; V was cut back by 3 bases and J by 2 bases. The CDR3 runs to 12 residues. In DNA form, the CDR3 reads TGCAGTGCTAGTGGACTAGCCTACGAGCAGTACTTC. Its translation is CSASGLAYEQYF.

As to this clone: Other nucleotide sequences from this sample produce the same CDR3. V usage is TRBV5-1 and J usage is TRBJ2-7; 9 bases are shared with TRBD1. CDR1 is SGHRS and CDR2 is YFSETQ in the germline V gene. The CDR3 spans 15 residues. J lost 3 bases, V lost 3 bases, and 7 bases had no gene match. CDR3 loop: CASSYPGTGSYEQYF. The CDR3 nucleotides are TGCGCCAGCAGCTACCCCGGGACAGGGAGCTACGAGCAGTACTTC.

The CDR3 DNA reads TGTGCCTGGAGTGTCGGGACAGGGGGCTACGAGCAGTACTTC. Translating it yields CAWSVGTGGYEQYF. The chain is built from TRBV30 and TRBJ2-7; 11 bases align to TRBD1. The ends lost 0 bases at V and 3 bases at J; junction bases unmatched: 1. Germline CDR1 is GTSNPN and CDR2 is SVGIG (reference sequence). This CDR3 comprises 14 residues.

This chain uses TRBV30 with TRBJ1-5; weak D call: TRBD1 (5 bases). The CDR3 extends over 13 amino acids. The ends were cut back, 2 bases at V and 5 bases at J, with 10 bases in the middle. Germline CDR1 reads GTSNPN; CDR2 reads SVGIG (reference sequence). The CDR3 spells CAWSRGRDQPQHF. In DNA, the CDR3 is TGTGCCTGGAGTCGGGGGAGGGATCAGCCCCAGCATTTT.

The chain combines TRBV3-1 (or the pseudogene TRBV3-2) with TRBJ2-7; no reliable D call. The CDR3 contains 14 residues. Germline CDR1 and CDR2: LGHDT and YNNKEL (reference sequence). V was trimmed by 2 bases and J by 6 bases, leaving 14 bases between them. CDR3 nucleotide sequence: TGTGCCAGCAGCCAAATGAAGGCCCTCGGCGAGCAGTACTTC. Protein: CASSQMKALGEQYF.

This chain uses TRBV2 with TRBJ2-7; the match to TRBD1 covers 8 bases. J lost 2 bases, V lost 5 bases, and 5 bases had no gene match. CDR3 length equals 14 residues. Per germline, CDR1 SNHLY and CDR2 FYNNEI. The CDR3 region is CASSIQGGPYEQYF. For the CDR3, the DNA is TGTGCCAGCAGTATACAGGGGGGCCCCTACGAGCAGTACTTC.

The CDR3 DNA follows: TGTGCCAGCAGCCAAGATCCGGGACAGGGGTCCCTTTATGGCTACACCTTC. Protein: CASSQDPGQGSLYGYTF. The gene calls are TRBV3-1 (or the pseudogene TRBV3-2) and TRBJ1-2, with 10 bases lining up with TRBD1. J gave up 5 bases and V 0 bases, and 9 bases lay outside the gene matches. Germline V CDR1 and CDR2: LGHDT, YNNKEL (reference sequence). The CDR3 contains 17 residues.

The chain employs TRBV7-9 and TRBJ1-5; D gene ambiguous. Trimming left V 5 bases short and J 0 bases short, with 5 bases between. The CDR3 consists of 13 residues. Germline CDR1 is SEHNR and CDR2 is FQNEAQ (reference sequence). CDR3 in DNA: TGTGCCAGCAGCAGCAATAGCAATCAGCCCCAGCATTTT. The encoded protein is CASSSNSNQPQHF.

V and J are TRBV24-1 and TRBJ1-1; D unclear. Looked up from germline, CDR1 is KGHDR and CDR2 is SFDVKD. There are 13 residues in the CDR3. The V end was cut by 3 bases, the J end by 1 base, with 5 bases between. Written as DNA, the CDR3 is TGTGCCACCAGTGATCCGCCGAACACTGAAGCTTTCTTT. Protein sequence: CATSDPPNTEAFF.

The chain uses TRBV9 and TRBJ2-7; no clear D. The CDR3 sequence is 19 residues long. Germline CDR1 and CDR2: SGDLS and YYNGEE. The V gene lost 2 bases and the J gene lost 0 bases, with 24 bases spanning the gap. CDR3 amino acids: CASSVERCGLGALSYEQYF. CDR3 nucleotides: TGTGCCAGCAGCGTCGAACGTTGTGGGCTGGGCGCCCTCTCCTACGAGCAGTACTTC.

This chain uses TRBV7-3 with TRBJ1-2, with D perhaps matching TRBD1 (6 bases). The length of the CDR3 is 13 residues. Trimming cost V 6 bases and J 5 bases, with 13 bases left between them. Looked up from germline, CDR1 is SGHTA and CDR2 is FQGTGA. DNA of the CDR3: TGTGCCAGCAGTCATAACAGGGCATATGGCTACACCTTC. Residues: CASSHNRAYGYTF.

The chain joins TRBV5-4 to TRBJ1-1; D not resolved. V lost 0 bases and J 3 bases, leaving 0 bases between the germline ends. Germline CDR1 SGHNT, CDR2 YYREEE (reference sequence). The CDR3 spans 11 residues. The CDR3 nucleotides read TGTGCCAGCAGCTTGGACACTGAAGCTTTCTTT. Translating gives CASSLDTEAFF.

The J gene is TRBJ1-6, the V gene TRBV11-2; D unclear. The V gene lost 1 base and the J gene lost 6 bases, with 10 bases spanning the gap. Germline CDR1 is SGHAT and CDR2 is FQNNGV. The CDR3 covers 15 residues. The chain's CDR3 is CASSLVIGGNSPLHF. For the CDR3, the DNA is TGTGCCAGCAGCTTAGTAATCGGTGGTAATTCACCCCTCCACTTT.

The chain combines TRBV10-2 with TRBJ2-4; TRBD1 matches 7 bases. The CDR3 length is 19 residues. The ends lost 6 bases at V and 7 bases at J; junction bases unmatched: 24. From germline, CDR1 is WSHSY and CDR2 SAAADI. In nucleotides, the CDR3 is TGCGCCAGCAGGACGTTCTCCGATTATCTTAAGGGGGCTAGGAACATTCAGTACTTC. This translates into CASRTFSDYLKGARNIQYF.

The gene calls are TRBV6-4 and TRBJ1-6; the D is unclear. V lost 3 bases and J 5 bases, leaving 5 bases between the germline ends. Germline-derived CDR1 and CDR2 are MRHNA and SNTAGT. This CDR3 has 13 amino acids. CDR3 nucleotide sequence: TGTGCCAGCAGTGAATATGATAATTCACCCCTCCACTTT. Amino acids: CASSEYDNSPLHF.

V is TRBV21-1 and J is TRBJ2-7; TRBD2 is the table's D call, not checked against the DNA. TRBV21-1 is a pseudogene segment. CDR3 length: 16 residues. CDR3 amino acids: CASSKEGLAGAREQYF. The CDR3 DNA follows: TGTGCCAGCAGCAAAGAGGGACTAGCGGGAGCTCGGGAGCAGTACTTC.

The CDR3 DNA sequence: TGTGCCAGCGCCGACCCGAACACTGAAGCTTTCTTT. Encoded protein: CASADPNTEAFF. This chain uses TRBV3-1 (or the pseudogene TRBV3-2) with TRBJ1-1; D not resolved. The V gene lost 8 bases and the J gene lost 1 base, with 8 bases spanning the gap. The germline CDR1 and CDR2 sequences are LGHDT and YNNKEL (reference sequence). CDR3 length: 12 amino acids.

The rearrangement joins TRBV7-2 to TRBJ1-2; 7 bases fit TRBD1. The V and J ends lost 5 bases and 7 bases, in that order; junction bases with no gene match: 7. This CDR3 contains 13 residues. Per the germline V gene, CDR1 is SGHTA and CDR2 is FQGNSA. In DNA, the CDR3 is TGTGCCAGCAGCCCGCGACAGGGACTTGGCTACACCTTC. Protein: CASSPRQGLGYTF.

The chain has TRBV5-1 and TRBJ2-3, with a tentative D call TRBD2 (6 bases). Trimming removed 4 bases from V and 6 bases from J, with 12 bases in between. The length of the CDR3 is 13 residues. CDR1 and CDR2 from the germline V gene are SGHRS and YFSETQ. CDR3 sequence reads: CASSPGVWDTQYF. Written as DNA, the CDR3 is TGCGCCAGCAGCCCGGGAGTATGGGATACGCAGTATTTT.

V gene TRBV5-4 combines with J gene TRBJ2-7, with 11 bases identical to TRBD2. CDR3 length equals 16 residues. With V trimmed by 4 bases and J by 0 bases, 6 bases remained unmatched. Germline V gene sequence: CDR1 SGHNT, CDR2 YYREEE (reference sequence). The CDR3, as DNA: TGTGCCAGCAGCCCCCTGACTAGCGGGAACTCCTACGAGCAGTACTTC. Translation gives CASSPLTSGNSYEQYF. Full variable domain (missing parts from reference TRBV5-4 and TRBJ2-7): ETGVTQSPTHLIKTRGQQVTLRCSSQSGHNTVSWYQQALGQGPQFIFQYYREEENGRGNFPPRFSGLQFPNYSSELNVNALELDDSALYLCASSPLTSGNSYEQYFGPGTRLTVT.